This is a list of T cell receptor beta chains from one sample in a study of T-cell reconstitution after alpha-beta-depleted transplantation in children. Via MiXCR, TCRdb re-called the PCR reads, giving one row per CDR3 protein. The table lists around 400,000 distinct CDR3 sequences, 11% of them singletons, with over 4.5% in the top ten. Sequencing used PBMCs from the stem cell graft donor, obtained from the stem cell graft. All receptors come from a human donor who donated a stem cell graft to a child with acute myeloid leukemia. Each CDR3 is given without its conserved first and last residue. A D gene is named only where the DNA matches it firmly.

TRBD1 TRBJ2-1 TRBV5-1 ASSSTRGQGYNEQF
TRBD1 TRBJ1-2 TRBV5-6 ASSSWWRQGANGYT
. TRBJ2-3 TRBV7-9 ASSREDRDTQY
. TRBJ2-1 TRBV5-6 ASSLFSSYNEQF
. TRBJ2-3 TRBV4-2 ASSPRPVITDTQY
TRBD2 TRBJ2-1 TRBV3-1 AFSPRVLAGAKAPNEQF
. TRBJ2-5 TRBV5-1 ASSGRAQERETQY
. TRBJ1-5 TRBV20-1 SASTQTGNQPQH
. TRBJ1-1 TRBV13 ASSLQVHTEAF
. TRBJ2-5 TRBV7-2 ASAVAIIETQY
TRBD1 TRBJ1-2 TRBV5-1 ASSPGQNGYT
. TRBJ2-4 TRBV27 ASSLSHGAKNIQY
. TRBJ2-1 TRBV9 ASSRQGGHNEQF
. TRBJ2-7 TRBV20-1 SAIRDDSPFEQY
. TRBJ2-3 TRBV5-1 ASSSGSPTDTQY
. TRBJ2-5 TRBV12-3/TRBV12-4 ASSLTPGTQETQY
. TRBJ1-1 TRBV12-3/TRBV12-4 ASGVGLGTEAF
. TRBJ1-1 TRBV20-1 SASLGASEAF
. TRBJ1-6 TRBV20-1 SARKQSSYNSPLH
TRBD1 TRBJ1-3 TRBV29-1 SVWTGTSSGNTIY
TRBD2 TRBJ2-3 TRBV20-1 SARENLRGGLGTQY
TRBD1 TRBJ2-5 TRBV9 ASSETGGIGSQY
TRBD2 TRBJ2-3 TRBV5-1 ASSSGTLSTDTQY
. TRBJ1-2 TRBV9 ASSVSLLTNYGYT
. TRBJ2-3 TRBV10-2 ASSESTPGTPTDTQY
. TRBJ2-6 TRBV9 ASSATRQSSGANGLT
. TRBJ2-1 TRBV6-5 ASSYGDTSNDEQF
. TRBJ2-3 TRBV6-6 ATSSADTQY
TRBD2 TRBJ2-5 TRBV5-1 ASSFFGLEEETQY
TRBD2 TRBJ2-3 TRBV7-6 ASSLDGGSADTQY
. TRBJ1-1 TRBV4-1 ASSQEVKTEAF
TRBD2 TRBJ2-1 TRBV29-1 SVGTSGALSYNEQF